A selection of T cell receptor beta chains follows, all from one sample in a study of blood T cell repertoires in COVID-19. Profiling relied on immunoSEQ multiplex PCR, and the TCRdb table lists in-frame clones only, not all of them. The data contain tens of thousands of clones, 86% of them singletons. The sequencing sample was made of peripheral blood. The origin of the receptors is a man between 65 and 80 years old with active COVID-19. Each CDR3 is given with its conserved first and last residue. The D gene is left open where the match is weak. The size of a clone is reported for some rows only, either as once, few or many, or as a class for expanded clones.

>TRBV5-6|few|TRBJ2-7|-
TGTGCCAGCGCTGACGGGGGAGGCGGTGCGGCCTACGAGCAGTACTTC
CASADGGGGAAYEQYF
>TRBV7-6|-|TRBJ2-2|TRBD2
TGTGCCAGCAGCTTAGGGGCCTCTAGCGGCCTCGGCGGGGAGCTGTTTTTT
CASSLGASSGLGGELFF
>TRBV9|-|TRBJ2-7|TRBD2
TGTGCCAGCAGCGTAGGGGCTAGCGGAGGCTACGAGCAGTACTTC
CASSVGASGGYEQYF
>TRBV6-2/TRBV6-3|once|TRBJ2-3|-
TGTGCCAGCAGCGCCCCCGGGGGGCCCACAGATACGCAGTATTTT
CASSAPGGPTDTQYF
>TRBV6-2/TRBV6-3|few|TRBJ1-1|-
TGTGCCAGCAGTGGGAAGCGGACTGAAGCTTTCTTT
CASSGKRTEAFF
>TRBV6-5|-|TRBJ2-1|TRBD1
TGTGCCAGCAGTTACCGGGGACAGGGAACCTACAATGAGCAGTTCTTC
CASSYRGQGTYNEQFF
>TRBV12-3/TRBV12-4|-|TRBJ2-3|-
TGTGCCAGCACCCCAGGTGCAGATACGCAGTATTTT
CASTPGADTQYF
>TRBV5-1|-|TRBJ2-7|TRBD1
TGCGCCAGCAGCACTTTACAGGGGGCCTACGAGCAGTACTTC
CASSTLQGAYEQYF
>TRBV7-7|-|TRBJ2-5|-
TGTGCTAGCAGCCCGGTCGCGGCGACCCAAGAGACCCAGTACTTC
CASSPVAATQETQYF
>TRBV11-2|-|TRBJ1-6|TRBD1
TGTGCCAGCAGCGTGGGACAGGGGGCTGCGAATTCACCCCTCCACTTT
CASSVGQGAANSPLHF
>TRBV4-3|-|TRBJ1-4|TRBD1
TGCGCCAGCAGCCGGACGGGACAGCAAAATGAAAAACTGTTTTTT
CASSRTGQQNEKLFF
>TRBV9|-|TRBJ1-1|-
TGTGCCAGTGGGGGGATGAACACTGAAGCTTTCTTT
CASGGMNTEAFF
>TRBV28|-|TRBJ1-1|-
TGTGCCAGCAGGGGGCGACCGGAAGCTTTCTTT
CASRGRPEAFF
>TRBV7-2|-|TRBJ1-1|TRBD1
TGTGCCAGCAGCTTACCGCCACAGGGGTGGGACACTGAAGCTTTCTTT
CASSLPPQGWDTEAFF
>TRBV20-1|-|TRBJ2-7|-
TGCAGTGCTAGTTGGCAGGGCCCCTACGAGCAGTACTTC
CSASWQGPYEQYF
>TRBV3-1/TRBV3-2|few|TRBJ2-2|TRBD2
TGTGCCAGCAGCCAAGAGGTAGCGGGAGGGGAGCTGTTTTTT
CASSQEVAGGELFF
>TRBV7-3|-|TRBJ1-2|TRBD1
TGTGCCAGCAGCCCATTGACAGGGGGGAAGCATGGCTACACCTTC
CASSPLTGGKHGYTF
>TRBV2|-|TRBJ2-3|-
TGTGCCAGCAGTGAATGGCTGGAGGGGACAGATACGCAGTATTTT
CASSEWLEGTDTQYF
>TRBV7-3|-|TRBJ2-7|-
TGTGCCAGCAGTCGCCGGGGGAGCGCCGAGCAGTACTTC
CASSRRGSAEQYF
>TRBV5-5|once|TRBJ1-2|-
TGTGCCAGCAGCCCCCAGGGGCTATTGGGTGGCTACACCTTC
CASSPQGLLGGYTF
>TRBV3-1/TRBV3-2|-|TRBJ1-2|-
TGTGCCAGCGGGGATGCGGCTGGGGCTGGGTACACCTTC
CASGDAAGAGYTF
>TRBV28|-|TRBJ2-7|TRBD2
TGTGCCAGCAGACCCTGGACTAGCGGTACCTACGAGCAGTACTTC
CASRPWTSGTYEQYF
>TRBV2|many|TRBJ1-5|TRBD1
TGTGCCAGCAGGACAGGGCCCGGGAGCAATCAGCCCCAGCATTTT
CASRTGPGSNQPQHF
>TRBV5-1|-|TRBJ2-6|-
TGCGCCAGCAGCTTTGTCCCCCTCTCTGGGGCCAACGTCCTGACTTTC
CASSFVPLSGANVLTF
>TRBV7-5|few|TRBJ2-2|-
TGTGTCAGAAGCTTAGCCGGTTTGCTAGCGGGAGTTGTCGGGGAGCTGTTTTTT
CVRSLAGLLAGVVGELFF
>TRBV7-3|many|TRBJ1-6|-
TGTGCCAGCAGCCTAGGTCCCTATAATTCACCCCTCCACTTT
CASSLGPYNSPLHF
>TRBV30|-|TRBJ2-5|-
TGTGCCTGGCATCCCGGGAACCAAGAGACCCAGTACTTC
CAWHPGNQETQYF
>TRBV4-2|once|TRBJ1-1|-
TGTGCCAGCAGCCCTGGGGCGACAGCGAACACTGAAGCTTTCTTT
CASSPGATANTEAFF
>TRBV5-6|-|TRBJ2-1|TRBD2
TGTGCCAGCAGCTTGGGACTAGCGGGAGACCATGAGCAGTTCTTC
CASSLGLAGDHEQFF
>TRBV9|-|TRBJ2-7|-
TGTGCCAGCAGCGTCGGGCCCCTCGGCGGGTACGAGCAGTACTTC
CASSVGPLGGYEQYF
>TRBV14|-|TRBJ2-7|-
TGTGCCAGCAGCCAAGCGTCGGGAGCCGCGGGTGGGTACGAGCAGTACTTC
CASSQASGAAGGYEQYF
>TRBV19|-|TRBJ2-2|TRBD2
TGTGCCAGTAGTATCTCGGGCGGGAGGGCTCACGGGGAGCTGTTTTTT
CASSISGGRAHGELFF
>TRBV18|-|TRBJ2-7|TRBD1
TGTGCCAGCTCACCACCAGGGGGCTTGGACGAGCAGTACTTC
CASSPPGGLDEQYF
>TRBV28|once|TRBJ2-2|TRBD2
TGTGCCAGCAGTTTTGGGGGACTAGCGCCTACCGGGGAGCTGTTTTTT
CASSFGGLAPTGELFF
>TRBV5-6|-|TRBJ2-7|TRBD1
TGTGCCAGCAGCTTCCGGGGGACAGGTCCCTACGAGCAGTACTTC
CASSFRGTGPYEQYF
>TRBV3-1/TRBV3-2|-|TRBJ2-7|TRBD2
TGTGCCAGCAGCCAGGAGGCTAGCGGGTTCTACGAGCAGTACTTC
CASSQEASGFYEQYF
>TRBV28|-|TRBJ1-1|TRBD1
TGTGTCCCCGACAGGGGAGCTTTCTTT
CVPDRGAFF
>TRBV28|-|TRBJ2-7|-
TGTGCCAGCAGCCCCCTATCGTTCGCAGGCGAGCAGTACTTC
CASSPLSFAGEQYF
>TRBV3-1/TRBV3-2|few|TRBJ1-2|-
TGTGCCAGCAGCCAGGGGGCCGGGGCGGCGCCTGGGGACACCTTC
CASSQGAGAAPGDTF
>TRBV19|-|TRBJ1-3|TRBD1
TGTGCCACCACAGGGGGCTTTGGAAACACCATATATTTT
CATTGGFGNTIYF
>TRBV30|-|TRBJ1-1|-
TGTGCCTGGAGTCCCCCCTGGGCAGGGGCCATGAACACTGAAGCTTTCTTT
CAWSPPWAGAMNTEAFF
>TRBV5-1|once|TRBJ2-5|-
TGCGCCAGCAGCTTTTGGCGGGGCTGGACCCAGTACTTC
CASSFWRGWTQYF
>TRBV7-9|-|TRBJ1-2|-
TGTGCCAGCAGCCCCCGGGGGGCGGGCTACACCTTC
CASSPRGAGYTF
>TRBV25-1|-|TRBJ2-3|-
TGTGCCAGCAGCCACCCACCCGGAGATACGCAGTATTTT
CASSHPPGDTQYF
>TRBV25-1|-|TRBJ2-5|TRBD2
TGTGCCAGCAGCCCGGGACTAGCGGAAGAGACCCAGTACTTC
CASSPGLAEETQYF
>TRBV4-2|-|TRBJ2-2|TRBD1
TGTGCCAGCAGCCAAGATAGGGACAGGAGCACCGGGGAGCTGTTTTTT
CASSQDRDRSTGELFF
>TRBV7-6|-|TRBJ1-2|-
TGTGCCAGCAGCTCCGCAGGGGCGCGGGTCTATGGCTACACCTTC
CASSSAGARVYGYTF
>TRBV7-2|once|TRBJ1-3|-
TGTGCCAGCAGCCAAGGAGTGGGGCCTGGAAACACCATATATTTT
CASSQGVGPGNTIYF
>TRBV7-6|-|TRBJ1-3|-
TGTGCCAGCAGCTTAGGGGGGCAGGCGGTGGACACCATATATTTT
CASSLGGQAVDTIYF